This T cell receptor beta chain stems from a study of shared clonotypes between healthy human individuals. Assay used: immunoSEQ multiplex PCR; TCRdb lists only in-frame clones, some missing. The data contain more than 550,000 clones, 90% to 95% of them seen just once; the ten biggest clones take up about a quarter. The CDR3 consists of 13 residues. V trimming: 4 bases; J trimming: 11 bases; junction bases outside the gene matches: 8. From germline, CDR1 is SGHTA and CDR2 FQGNSA. CD45RO-negative CD8 cells positively selected for CCR7 made up the naive population, which excluded terminally differentiated effector memory CD45RA+ cells.

The source material was naive CD8+ T cells sorted from blood. The clonotype originates from a man aged 30-40 years in good health. The rearrangement uses TRBV7-2 and TRBJ1-1, with 9 nucleotides matching TRBD1. The CDR3 protein is CASSSGQGVRAFF. The CDR3, as DNA: TGTGCCAGCAGCTCGGGACAGGGAGTTAGGGCTTTCTTT.